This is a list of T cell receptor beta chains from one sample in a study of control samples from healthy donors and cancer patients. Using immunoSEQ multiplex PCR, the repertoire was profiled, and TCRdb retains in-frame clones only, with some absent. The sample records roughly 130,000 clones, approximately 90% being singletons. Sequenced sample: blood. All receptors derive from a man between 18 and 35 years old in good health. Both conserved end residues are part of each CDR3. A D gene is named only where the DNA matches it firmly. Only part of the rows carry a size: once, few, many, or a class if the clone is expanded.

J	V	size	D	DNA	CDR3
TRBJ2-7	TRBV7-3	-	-	TGTGCCATCCCCAGGACCCTCTCCTACGAGCAGTACTTC	CAIPRTLSYEQYF
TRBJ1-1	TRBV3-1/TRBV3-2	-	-	TGTGCCAGCAGCCGACGACAGGTGAAAACTGAAGCTTTCTTT	CASSRRQVKTEAFF
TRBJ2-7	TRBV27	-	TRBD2	TGTGCCAGCAGCGCCGGGACTAGACCCTCCTACGAGCAGTACTTC	CASSAGTRPSYEQYF
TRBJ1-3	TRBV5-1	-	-	TGCGCCAGCAGCTTGTCCCCAGGATTCTCTGGAAACACCATATATTTT	CASSLSPGFSGNTIYF
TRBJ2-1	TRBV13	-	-	TGTGCCAGCAGCGGGTCCCCGACAGGGGAGGGCAATGAGCAGTTCTTC	CASSGSPTGEGNEQFF
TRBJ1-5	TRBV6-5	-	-	TGTGCCAGCAGTATCCGGGCCGCTAGCAATCAGCCCCAGCATTTT	CASSIRAASNQPQHF
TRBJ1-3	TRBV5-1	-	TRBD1	TGCGCCAGCAGCTTGGGGGGGACAGCGAGCCCTGGAAACACCATATATTTT	CASSLGGTASPGNTIYF
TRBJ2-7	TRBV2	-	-	TGTGCCAGCAGTCCGGGACACCTCTACGAGCAGTACTTC	CASSPGHLYEQYF
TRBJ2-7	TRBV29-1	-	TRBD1	TGCAGCGGGGTCGGGACAGGGGCCTACGAGCAGTACTTC	CSGVGTGAYEQYF
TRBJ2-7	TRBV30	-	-	TGTGCCTGGAGTGGCTCGGGTAGATTAAGTCGGTACGAGCAGTACTTC	CAWSGSGRLSRYEQYF
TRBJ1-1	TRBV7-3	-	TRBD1	TGTGCCAGCAGCCTCACAGGACAGGGAGTAACTGAAGCTTTCTTT	CASSLTGQGVTEAFF
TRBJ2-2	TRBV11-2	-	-	TGTGCCAGCAGCTTAGATGCAGGGGCCCGGGAGCTGTTTTTT	CASSLDAGARELFF
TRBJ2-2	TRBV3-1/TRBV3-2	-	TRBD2	TGTGCCAGCAGCCAAGTCAGCGGGGGGGCGTGGGCCGGGGAGCTGTTTTTT	CASSQVSGGAWAGELFF
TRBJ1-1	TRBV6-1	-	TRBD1	TGTGCCAGCAGTGAAGTGGGGACAGTCTACGAAGCTTTCTTT	CASSEVGTVYEAFF
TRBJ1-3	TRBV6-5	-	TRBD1	TGTGCCAGCAGTTCAACAGGGGGCGCGGGAAACACCATATATTTT	CASSSTGGAGNTIYF
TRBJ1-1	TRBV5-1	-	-	TGCGCCAGCAGCTTGGAAGGGGCGAACACTGAAGCTTTCTTT	CASSLEGANTEAFF
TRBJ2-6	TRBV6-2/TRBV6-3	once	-	TGTGCCAGCAGTCTTTCTGGGGCCAACGTCCTGACTTTC	CASSLSGANVLTF
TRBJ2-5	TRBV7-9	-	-	TGTGCCAGCAGCTCCCGGTGGGGAGAGCAAGAGACCCAGTACTTC	CASSSRWGEQETQYF
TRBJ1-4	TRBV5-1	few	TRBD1	TGCGCCAGCAGCTTGGCAGGGACAGGGGGAGAAAAACTGTTTTTT	CASSLAGTGGEKLFF
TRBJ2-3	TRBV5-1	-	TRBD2	TGCGCCAGCAGCTTAAGACTAGCGGGGTTAACAGGGACAGATACGCAGTATTTT	CASSLRLAGLTGTDTQYF
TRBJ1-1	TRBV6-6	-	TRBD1	TGTGCCAGCAGCCAAACCCCGGACAGGCGGGCTTTCTTT	CASSQTPDRRAFF
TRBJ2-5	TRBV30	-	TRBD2	TGTGCCTGGAGTAACGGGGGGGCGACAAGGCCTTACCAAGAGACCCAGTACTTC	CAWSNGGATRPYQETQYF
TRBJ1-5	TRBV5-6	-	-	TGTGCCAGCAGCTTATCTCCCGGCGGGGGTCAGCCCCAGCATTTT	CASSLSPGGGQPQHF
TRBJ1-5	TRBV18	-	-	TGTGCCAGCTCACCTGACCAGGGTTTTCAGCCCCAGCATTTT	CASSPDQGFQPQHF
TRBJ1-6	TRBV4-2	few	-	TGTGCCAGCAGCGAAGAGGCCGGAGATATGGCACCCCTCCACTTT	CASSEEAGDMAPLHF
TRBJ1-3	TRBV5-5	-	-	TGTGCCAGCAGCTTGGGGAGACAATTTTTAAACACCATATATTTT	CASSLGRQFLNTIYF
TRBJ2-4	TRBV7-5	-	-	TGTGTCAGAAGCTCTTCCGGGGGAATTATAGCCAAAAACATTCAGTACTTC	CVRSSSGGIIAKNIQYF
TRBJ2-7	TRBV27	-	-	TGTGCCAGCAGTAAAACAGGACCGGCAACCTACGAGCAGTACTTC	CASSKTGPATYEQYF
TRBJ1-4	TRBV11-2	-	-	TGTGCCAGCAGCTTACATCTTCCTTCTAATGAAAAACTGTTTTTT	CASSLHLPSNEKLFF
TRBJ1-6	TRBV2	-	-	TGTGCCAGCAGTGGGGGCAGGGGAGAAAATTCACCCCTCCACTTT	CASSGGRGENSPLHF
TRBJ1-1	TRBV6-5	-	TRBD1	TGTGTCAGCAGTTACCACGGACAGGGGGGAACTGAAGCTTTCTTT	CVSSYHGQGGTEAFF
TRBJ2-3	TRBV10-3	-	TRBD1	TGTGCCATCAGTGAGGACAGGGGCCTAACAGATACGCAGTATTTT	CAISEDRGLTDTQYF
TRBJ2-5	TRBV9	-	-	TGTGCCAGCAGCGTAGGGGGACAACGGTCCGGGACCCAGTACTTC	CASSVGGQRSGTQYF
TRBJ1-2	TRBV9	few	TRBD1	TGTGCCAGCAGCGAGGGACAGGCGCACTCATATGGCTACACCTTC	CASSEGQAHSYGYTF
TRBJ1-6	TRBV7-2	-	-	TGTGCCAGCAGCTTAGGCCCCTACTGGAGGGTAGATTCACCCCTCCACTTT	CASSLGPYWRVDSPLHF
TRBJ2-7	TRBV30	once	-	TGTGCCTGGACAGACAAGCCCTACGAGCAGTACTTC	CAWTDKPYEQYF
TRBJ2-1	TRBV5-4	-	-	TGTGCCAGCAGCTCCGAGGTTTCACCGTACAACAATGAGCAGTTCTTC	CASSSEVSPYNNEQFF
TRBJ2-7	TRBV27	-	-	TGTGCCAGCAGTTTGAGGGGTGGCTACGAGCAGTACTTC	CASSLRGGYEQYF
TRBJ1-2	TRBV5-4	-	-	TGTGCCAGCAGCTCCCCCCGTGGTAACTATGGCTACACCTTC	CASSSPRGNYGYTF
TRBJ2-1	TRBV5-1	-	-	TGCGCCAGCAGTGATACGGGGCAGTCAACAAGCGAGCAGTTCTTC	CASSDTGQSTSEQFF
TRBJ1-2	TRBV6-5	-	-	TGTGCCAGCAGGGGACCCACAGGGGGCTACACCTTC	CASRGPTGGYTF
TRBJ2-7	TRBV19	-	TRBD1	TGTGCCAGTAGTAAAATTCAAACAGGGGGATCCGAGCAGTACTTC	CASSKIQTGGSEQYF
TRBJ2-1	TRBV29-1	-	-	TGCAGCGTTGAGTCCCATGAGCAGTTCTTC	CSVESHEQFF
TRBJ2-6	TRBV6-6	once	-	TGTGCCAGCAGTTACGAGGCTCACTCTGGGGCCAACGTCCTGACTTTC	CASSYEAHSGANVLTF
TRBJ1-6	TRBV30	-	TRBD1	TGTGCCTGGAGTAGGACAGGGGGATCTAATTCACCCCTCCACTTT	CAWSRTGGSNSPLHF
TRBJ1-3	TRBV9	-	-	TGTGCCAGCAGCGGAGGACCCGGGACAACCGGAGAAAGGTCTGGAAACACCATATATTTT	CASSGGPGTTGERSGNTIYF
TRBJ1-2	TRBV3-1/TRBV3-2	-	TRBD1	TGTGCCGGCAGCCTATCCCGGACAGGCAGCTACACCTTC	CAGSLSRTGSYTF